One and the same sample provided the 16 T cell receptor beta chains below, sequenced in a study of T cell responses to AZD1222 COVID-19 vaccine. Sequencing used immunoSEQ multiplex PCR; TCRdb keeps in-frame clones, though not all of them. The sample comprises roughly 110,000 clones, about 85% of which are singletons, and 3.5% to 4.5% rests with the top ten. This specimen was peripheral blood, taken on day 0 of AZD1222 vaccination. All receptors derive from an adult in good health.

This chain connects TRBV7-2 to TRBJ2-3; no firm D call. The CDR3 has 12 amino acids. CDR1 is SGHTA and CDR2 is FQGNSA in the germline V gene. V gave up 1 base and J gave up 6 bases, with 5 bases separating them. For the CDR3, the DNA is TGTGCCAGCAGCTTAGGACTGGATACGCAGTATTTT. It is translated as CASSLGLDTQYF.

The chain couples TRBV12-3 or TRBV12-4 to TRBJ1-5; D perhaps matches TRBD1 (6 bases). With 4 bases removed from V and 6 bases from J, the gap between germline ends came to 10 bases. CDR3 length: 13 amino acids. The CDR3 here is CASSSQGGQPQHF. The CDR3 region has the DNA TGTGCCAGCAGTTCACAGGGAGGTCAGCCCCAGCATTTT.

The chain recombines TRBV19 with TRBJ2-1; no reliable D call. Germline CDR1 and CDR2: LNHDA and SQIVND (reference sequence). V shed 1 base and J shed 3 bases, with 13 bases lying between them. The CDR3 consists of 16 residues. The CDR3 DNA is TGTGCCAGTAGTATAGGGCGCCAGCTACTCTACAATGAGCAGTTCTTC. This sequence encodes CASSIGRQLLYNEQFF.

The V call is TRBV24-1, the J call TRBJ1-2; D is undetermined. V dropped 4 bases and J dropped 9 bases, with 14 bases sitting between them. CDR1 is KGHDR, CDR2 SFDVKD, per germline. The CDR3 covers 13 residues. CDR3 in amino acids: CATSDPGSKSYTF. CDR3 DNA: TGTGCCACCAGTGACCCGGGCTCCAAGAGCTACACCTTC.

The CDR3 sequence is CASKRDTLSYEQYF. CDR3 in DNA: TGTGCCAGCAAGAGGGACACCCTCTCCTACGAGCAGTACTTC. This sequence joins TRBV6-4 and TRBJ2-7; the D gene is possibly TRBD1 (6 bases). CDR3 length: 14 amino acids. CDR1 is MRHNA, CDR2 SNTAGT, per germline. Trimming took 7 bases from V and 0 from J, leaving 13 bases between them.

The J gene is TRBJ2-1, the V gene TRBV7-6; the match to TRBD2 covers 16 bases. CDR1 and CDR2 from the germline V gene are SGHVS and FNYEAQ. V lost 5 bases, J lost 5 bases, and 6 bases stayed unmatched. The CDR3 is made up of 17 amino acids. CDR3 nucleotide sequence: TGTGCCAGCAGCCTGGGACTAGCGGGAGGGCTGGACAATGAGCAGTTCTTC. As protein: CASSLGLAGGLDNEQFF.

DNA for the CDR3: TGTGCCAGCAGTGCCACAGGGGGCGTCGAGACCCAGTACTTC. It encodes CASSATGGVETQYF. The J gene is TRBJ2-5, the V gene TRBV25-1; 9 bases are a match to TRBD1. Germline values: CDR1 MGHDK, CDR2 SYGVNS. V dropped 4 bases and J dropped 5; count of bases not matched to a gene: 5. This CDR3 has 14 residues.

The chain has TRBV9 and TRBJ2-2, with D perhaps TRBD2 (6 bases). The germline V and J ends were trimmed by 7 bases and 5 bases, with 6 bases remaining between them. The CDR3 is 11 residues long. The germline gives CDR1 SGDLS, CDR2 YYNGEE. CDR3 nucleotides: TGTGCCAGCGGGGGGACCGGGGAGCTGTTTTTT. Translated: CASGGTGELFF.

In nucleotides, the CDR3 is TGTGCCAGCAGTTACTCTACGCTAGCAGATACGCAGTATTTT. It is translated as CASSYSTLADTQYF. V is TRBV6-2 or TRBV6-3 and J is TRBJ2-3; D is ambiguous. Germline CDR1 reads MNHEY; CDR2 reads SVGEGT. Trimming took off 0 bases at V and 4 bases at J, with 8 bases between the two ends. This CDR3 is built from 14 residues.

The chain links TRBV6-5 to TRBJ1-1; D uncertain. The CDR3 has 13 amino acids. CDR1 and CDR2 (germline): MNHEY, SVGAGI. V was trimmed by 6 bases and J by 1 base, leaving 9 bases between them. The CDR3 sequence: CASSPVTNTEAFF. DNA of the CDR3: TGTGCCAGCAGCCCCGTTACGAACACTGAAGCTTTCTTT.

J is TRBJ2-2 and V is TRBV7-9, with D unclear. The V gene's germline CDR1 is SEHNR and CDR2 FQNEAQ (reference sequence). Trimming shortened V by 3 bases and J by 6 bases, and 11 bases separated the two germline ends. The CDR3 is 14 amino acids. The CDR3 bases are TGTGCCAGCAGCTTCTCTGGCGCCGCCGGGGAGCTGTTTTTT. Translated: CASSFSGAAGELFF.

The rearrangement joins TRBV7-8 to TRBJ1-4, with unresolved D. In germline, CDR1 is SGHVS, CDR2 FQNEAQ. Trimming shortened V by 5 bases and J by 10 bases, and 11 bases separated the two germline ends. There are 12 residues in the CDR3. The CDR3: CASSLDRGKLFF. CDR3 sequence (DNA): TGTGCCAGCAGCCTGGACCGGGGAAAACTGTTTTTT.

The rearrangement links TRBV7-8 to TRBJ2-3, with no clear D. CDR3 length: 16 amino acids. Trimming stripped 2 bases from V and 2 bases from J, with 14 bases between. CDR1 is SGHVS and CDR2 is FQNEAQ in the germline V gene. DNA of the CDR3: TGTGCCAGCAGCTTATCTAGTCTTCGCAACACAGATACGCAGTATTTT. Encoded protein: CASSLSSLRNTDTQYF.

CDR3 coding DNA: TGTGCCTGGAGTGCGTGGCAGACTCATTCACCCCTCCACTTT. Its translation: CAWSAWQTHSPLHF. This chain uses TRBV30 with TRBJ1-6; the D is unclear. CDR3 size: 14 residues. Looked up from germline, CDR1 is GTSNPN and CDR2 is SVGIG (reference sequence). Trimming pared 1 base from V and 8 bases from J, leaving 12 bases between.

The chain joins TRBV6-5 to TRBJ2-1; no clear D. V lost 6 bases and J lost 5, with 8 bases in between. CDR1 is MNHEY, CDR2 SVGAGI, per germline. The CDR3 is 12 residues long. The CDR3 is CASSPLNNEQFF. CDR3 DNA sequence: TGTGCCAGCAGCCCCCTTAACAATGAGCAGTTCTTC.

V and J are TRBV4-2 and TRBJ2-1, with D possibly being TRBD2 (6 bases). Germline CDR1 is LGHNA and CDR2 is YNFKEQ. Trimming pared 1 base from V and 16 bases from J, leaving 14 bases between. This CDR3 has 12 residues. The CDR3 sequence: CASSQAGRDLFF. The CDR3 bases are TGTGCCAGCAGCCAAGCGGGGCGGGACCTTTTCTTC.